The rows below give T cell receptor beta chains drawn from one sample of a study of cytomegalovirus exposure and HLA in healthy donors. Assay used: immunoSEQ multiplex PCR; TCRdb lists only in-frame clones, some missing. The repertoire includes 130,000 to 150,000 clones, about 80% of them detected once, and 3.5% to 5% sits in the top ten. Sequenced input: PBMCs. The receptor source for this set is a man aged 40-49 years in good health and CMV-seropositive. The CDR3 runs from the conserved cysteine through the conserved F or W. A D gene is named only where the DNA matches it firmly. The size of a clone is reported for some rows only, either as once, few or many, or as a class for expanded clones.

abundance: -; d_gene: -; v_gene: TRBV11-2; j_gene: TRBJ1-2; CDR3nt: TGTGCCAGCACTCTAGGAGGGGCGCAGCTTAACGGCTACACCTTC; CDR3aa: CASTLGGAQLNGYTF
abundance: -; d_gene: TRBD1; v_gene: TRBV10-3; j_gene: TRBJ2-5; CDR3nt: TGTGCCAGCGGACAGGTTCTAGAGACCCAGTACTTC; CDR3aa: CASGQVLETQYF
abundance: -; d_gene: -; v_gene: TRBV11-2; j_gene: TRBJ2-7; CDR3nt: TGTGCCAGCAGCTTAGATCGTCAGGCAACCTACGAGCAGTACTTC; CDR3aa: CASSLDRQATYEQYF
abundance: -; d_gene: -; v_gene: TRBV5-1; j_gene: TRBJ1-1; CDR3nt: TGCGCCAGCAGCTTGGGGGGGAAAGGGGGCACTGAAGCTTTCTTT; CDR3aa: CASSLGGKGGTEAFF
abundance: -; d_gene: -; v_gene: TRBV27; j_gene: TRBJ2-7; CDR3nt: TGTGCCAGCAGTTACGGGAGCCCCTACGAGCAGTACTTC; CDR3aa: CASSYGSPYEQYF
abundance: once; d_gene: TRBD1; v_gene: TRBV29-1; j_gene: TRBJ1-1; CDR3nt: TGCAGCGCTCTCAGAGCCGGGACAGGGAACACTGAAGCTTTCTTT; CDR3aa: CSALRAGTGNTEAFF
abundance: -; d_gene: TRBD2; v_gene: TRBV29-1; j_gene: TRBJ2-3; CDR3nt: TGCAGCGTTGAAGGGACTAGAGGCGATACGCAGTATTTT; CDR3aa: CSVEGTRGDTQYF
abundance: once; d_gene: TRBD2; v_gene: TRBV7-9; j_gene: TRBJ2-3; CDR3nt: TGTGCCAGCAGCTTCGACTTAGCGGGGGCTGGGACAGATACGCAGTATTTT; CDR3aa: CASSFDLAGAGTDTQYF
abundance: -; d_gene: TRBD2; v_gene: TRBV29-1; j_gene: TRBJ2-3; CDR3nt: TGCAGCGTTGACCCTAGCGGGAGAAGCACAGATACGCAGTATTTT; CDR3aa: CSVDPSGRSTDTQYF
abundance: once; d_gene: TRBD1; v_gene: TRBV7-9; j_gene: TRBJ2-5; CDR3nt: TGTGCCAGCAGCCCAAACAGGGGGCCGACCCAGTACTTC; CDR3aa: CASSPNRGPTQYF
abundance: -; d_gene: TRBD2; v_gene: TRBV5-1; j_gene: TRBJ2-1; CDR3nt: TGCGCCAGCGGGGAGACTAGCGGAAAGAATGAGCAGTTCTTC; CDR3aa: CASGETSGKNEQFF
abundance: -; d_gene: TRBD2; v_gene: TRBV29-1; j_gene: TRBJ2-3; CDR3nt: TGCAGCGTCCTAGCGGGAGGAAGGGTAGATACGCAGTATTTT; CDR3aa: CSVLAGGRVDTQYF
abundance: -; d_gene: -; v_gene: TRBV7-9; j_gene: TRBJ1-3; CDR3nt: TGTGCCAGCAGCTCAGGGTCTGGAAACACCATATATTTT; CDR3aa: CASSSGSGNTIYF
abundance: -; d_gene: TRBD1; v_gene: TRBV4-3; j_gene: TRBJ1-5; CDR3nt: TGCGCCAGCAGCCAAGATCCCGGGACAGCAAGCAATCAGCCCCAGCATTTT; CDR3aa: CASSQDPGTASNQPQHF
abundance: -; d_gene: -; v_gene: TRBV4-3; j_gene: TRBJ1-3; CDR3nt: TGCGCCAGCAGCCAAGATCAGTCAGGGCCCGGAAACACCATATATTTT; CDR3aa: CASSQDQSGPGNTIYF
abundance: -; d_gene: TRBD1; v_gene: TRBV5-1; j_gene: TRBJ2-1; CDR3nt: TGCGCCAGCAGCTTAATGGGGACAGGGGCCTACAATGAGCAGTTCTTC; CDR3aa: CASSLMGTGAYNEQFF
abundance: -; d_gene: -; v_gene: TRBV6-5; j_gene: TRBJ1-5; CDR3nt: TGTGCCAGCATGAGGGGCAATCAGCCCCAGCATTTT; CDR3aa: CASMRGNQPQHF
abundance: -; d_gene: TRBD1; v_gene: TRBV10-1; j_gene: TRBJ2-5; CDR3nt: TGCGCCAGCAGTGACAGGGGGCAAGAGACCCAGTACTTC; CDR3aa: CASSDRGQETQYF
abundance: few; d_gene: -; v_gene: TRBV7-9; j_gene: TRBJ1-2; CDR3nt: TGTGCCAGCACCATTCAGAGGGCCCCTGAGACCTTC; CDR3aa: CASTIQRAPETF
abundance: -; d_gene: -; v_gene: TRBV30; j_gene: TRBJ1-1; CDR3nt: TGTGCCTGGAGTGTAAGCAAACACACTGAAGCTTTCTTT; CDR3aa: CAWSVSKHTEAFF
abundance: -; d_gene: -; v_gene: TRBV9; j_gene: TRBJ1-1; CDR3nt: TGTGCCAGCAGCCTAACACAGCAGAACACTGAAGCTTTCTTT; CDR3aa: CASSLTQQNTEAFF
abundance: -; d_gene: TRBD2; v_gene: TRBV27; j_gene: TRBJ2-6; CDR3nt: TGTGCCAGCAGACCGCTCGGGAGGACCTCTGGGGCCAACGTCCTGACTTTC; CDR3aa: CASRPLGRTSGANVLTF
abundance: -; d_gene: TRBD1; v_gene: TRBV6-6; j_gene: TRBJ2-5; CDR3nt: TGTGCCAGCAGGCTGGGGACAGGGGGCCATCAAGAGACCCAGTACTTC; CDR3aa: CASRLGTGGHQETQYF
abundance: -; d_gene: -; v_gene: TRBV7-3; j_gene: TRBJ2-1; CDR3nt: TGTGCCAGCAGCTTAACACTGAACCGATACAATGAGCAGTTCTTC; CDR3aa: CASSLTLNRYNEQFF
abundance: -; d_gene: TRBD2; v_gene: TRBV2; j_gene: TRBJ2-1; CDR3nt: TGTGCCAGCAGTGGAGGACTAGCGGGAGTAGATGAGCAGTTCTTC; CDR3aa: CASSGGLAGVDEQFF
abundance: -; d_gene: -; v_gene: TRBV30; j_gene: TRBJ1-5; CDR3nt: TGTGCCTGGAGTGTAAAAAGGGGTACCCAGCATTTT; CDR3aa: CAWSVKRGTQHF
abundance: once; d_gene: TRBD2; v_gene: TRBV7-9; j_gene: TRBJ2-1; CDR3nt: TGTGCCAGCAGCTTAATGGCTAGCGGGGAGCAGTTCTTC; CDR3aa: CASSLMASGEQFF
abundance: -; d_gene: TRBD1; v_gene: TRBV5-1; j_gene: TRBJ2-7; CDR3nt: TGCGCCAGCAGCGATCCGGGACAGATGGTAGGCTACGAGCAGTACTTC; CDR3aa: CASSDPGQMVGYEQYF
abundance: -; d_gene: -; v_gene: TRBV2; j_gene: TRBJ2-3; CDR3nt: TGTGCCAGCAATCCCGCGGACAGGCAGTATTTT; CDR3aa: CASNPADRQYF
abundance: -; d_gene: -; v_gene: TRBV27; j_gene: TRBJ2-7; CDR3nt: TGTGCCAGCAGTTTAACGGTTGGGGGGGAGCAGTACTTC; CDR3aa: CASSLTVGGEQYF
abundance: -; d_gene: TRBD1; v_gene: TRBV11-3; j_gene: TRBJ2-6; CDR3nt: TGTGCCAGCAGCTTAGATCGGAGCAGGGGGCCGGCTGGGGCCAACGTCCTGACTTTC; CDR3aa: CASSLDRSRGPAGANVLTF
abundance: -; d_gene: -; v_gene: TRBV18; j_gene: TRBJ2-1; CDR3nt: TGTGCCAGCTCACTTCGGGAGAGCTCCTACAATGAGCAGTTCTTC; CDR3aa: CASSLRESSYNEQFF